Each of the 4 T cell receptor beta chains below was sequenced from the same sample in a study of molecular identifiers for immune sequencing clone quantification. TCRdb re-analysed the PCR reads in MiXCR, keeping a single row per CDR3 protein. The sample has hundreds of thousands of distinct CDR3 sequences; around 25% are singletons. Sample: naive CD8+ T cells from blood, with Jurkat cell RNA spiked in. Subset defined: FACS-sorted CD8+CD4-CCR7+CD45RA+ naive T cells. These receptors were obtained from a human donor in good health. Some libraries in this study had Jurkat cell RNA spiked in.

This clonotype was seen more than once but under ten times. The rearrangement links TRBV6-5 to TRBJ2-2; D remains unclear. V was shortened by 5 bases and J by 4 bases, with 5 bases between the two germline ends. The CDR3 has 12 amino acids. Germline values: CDR1 MNHEY, CDR2 SVGAGI. Written as DNA, the CDR3 is TGTGCCAGCAGTGTACCCACCGGGGAGCTGTTTTTT. It is translated as CASSVPTGELFF.

On this clonotype itself: A much larger clone sits a single nucleotide away, making a read error possible. This rearrangement joins TRBV20-1 to TRBJ2-7, with TRBD1 matching 7 bases. This CDR3 contains 16 residues. The junction had 13 bases not matched to a gene; V was cut back by 1 base and J by 4 bases. The germline V gene has CDR1 DFQATT and CDR2 SNEGSKA (reference sequence). The CDR3 is CSARVEGQWARYEQYF. The CDR3 coding sequence is TGCAGTGCTAGAGTAGAGGGACAGTGGGCGAGGTACGAGCAGTACTTC.

The rearrangement uses TRBV28 and TRBJ1-3; possible D gene TRBD1, 5 bases. CDR1 and CDR2 (germline): MDHEN, SYDVKM. The CDR3 loop spans 17 amino acids. Deletions cut 3 bases from V and 0 bases from J, with 15 bases between. The DNA for the CDR3 is TGTGCCAGCAGTTTTTCCGACAGCCACTTCTCTGGAAACACCATATATTTT. Translation gives CASSFSDSHFSGNTIYF.

Points on this clonotype: This clone may be a read error of a much larger clone one base away. The V and J genes are TRBV6-1 and TRBJ2-5, with D possibly matching TRBD1 (5 bases). V dropped 4 bases and J dropped 1 base, with 16 bases sitting between them. There are 16 residues in the CDR3. Germline CDR1 MNHNS, CDR2 SASEGT. CDR3 loop: CASSATPRQGQETQYF. CDR3 bases: TGTGCCAGCAGTGCCACCCCCCGGCAGGGCCAAGAGACCCAGTACTTC.